The clone carrying this T cell receptor (beta chain) occurred many times. Produced via immunoSEQ multiplex PCR; TCRdb's table is partial and in-frame only. The sample contains roughly 250,000 clones, around 87% of which appear only once. The sample is drawn from a study of blood T cell repertoires in COVID-19. As for the study in general: COVID-19 samples collected from the United States, Italy and Spain covered acute and convalescent phases. Sources were T cells, B-cell-depleted T cells, or PBMCs; the material itself was cDNA or gDNA.

The V and J ends lost 7 bases and 0 bases respectively, with 14 bases between them. The CDR3 runs to 15 residues. Germline loops: CDR1 KGHDR, CDR2 SFDVKD. Allocation to cohorts depended on clinical history reported by the participants. The chain uses TRBV24-1 and TRBJ1-1; tentatively, D is TRBD1 (6 bases). Sequenced input: PBMCs or T cells enriched from blood (not recorded which). The clonotype was recovered from a woman aged 40-49 years with acute COVID-19. The CDR3, as DNA: TGTGCCACCAGCCCTGGGGAGGGGGTGAACACTGAAGCTTTCTTT. Residues: CATSPGEGVNTEAFF.